This T cell receptor (beta chain) was sequenced for a study of T cell repertoires in cytomegalovirus infection. Study at large: Public TCR beta signatures were indicative of both CMV infection and a matching HLA type.

TCRdb reprocessed the reads with MiXCR, giving one entry per CDR3 protein. The profile shows 110,000 to 150,000 distinct CDR3 sequences, 5.5% to 8% of them singletons. Study results and limitations: Dominating the ex vivo response were HLA-C-restricted CMV-specific TCR beta clonotypes.

Losses at the gene ends were 5 bases for V and 2 bases for J; bases not matched to a gene: 5. This CDR3 is built from 13 residues. The V gene's germline CDR1 is DFQATT and CDR2 SNEGSKA (reference sequence). This clonotype was found a few times. The antigen remains unidentified. The J gene is TRBJ2-5, the V gene TRBV20-1; 7 bases are shared with TRBD1. The origin of this receptor is a human donor in good health (CMV status not recorded). Some clones in this sample may be carry-over from other donors' samples. Sequencing input: PBMCs. This chain's CDR3 is CSAAGTDQETQYF. The CDR3 bases are TGCAGTGCTGCCGGGACAGATCAAGAGACCCAGTACTTC.